The subject of this entry is one T cell receptor (beta chain). No antigen is known for it. This entry comes from a study of T cells after yellow fever vaccination. Study information: Preparation of the low-cell-number fractions used SMART-Seq v4 Ultra Low Input.

V was pared by 3 bases and J by 6 bases, with 9 bases between. Germline-derived CDR1 and CDR2 are LGHNA and YNFKEQ. CDR3 length equals 12 residues. Points from the study as a whole: The CD4 compartment and the CD8 compartment contained a small share of clonotypes in common.

Production of TCR cDNA was by 5'RACE template switching, which also added a universal primer site and UMIs. MiXCR, applied by TCRdb to the 5' RACE reads, yields one record per CDR3 protein. The sample records about 510,000 distinct CDR3 sequences, 21% being singletons. The chain is built from TRBV4-2 and TRBJ2-7; TRBD2 might be the D (5 bases). The clonotype was recovered from a man aged 18-30 years who received the YFV17D yellow fever vaccine. Sample: PBMCs, taken less than 25 days after the first yellow fever vaccination. Written as DNA, the CDR3 is TGTGCCAGCAGCCAGATCGGGGTCGAGCAGTACTTC. It is translated as CASSQIGVEQYF.